Reported below is one T cell receptor beta chain. Its antigen remains undetermined. No much larger clonotype is one base removed from it; base qualities were not supplied. For the CD8 naive samples, CD45RO-negative cells were positively selected for CCR7, yielding a CD45RA+CCR7+ population from which TemRA cells were excluded. Healthy HIV-negative adults with no recently reported acute infections or vaccinations were included as donors. All donors were Caucasian adults living in Nashville, Tennessee, USA. After blood collection by leukapheresis, PBMCs were isolated using Ficoll-Histopaque density gradient centrifugation and then cryopreserved in the vapor phase of liquid nitrogen. Analytical flow cytometry was used to check the purity and quantity of each magnetically sorted T cell population. Each sorted fraction had its genomic DNA isolated and then quantified by UV absorbance on a Nanodrop 2000c.

TCR CDR3 regions were amplified from genomic DNA by multiplex PCR using the deep immunoSEQ assay. Extracted genomic DNA from each cell subset was spread evenly across all wells of several immunoSEQ 96-well plates, with each plate serving as a replicate. For sorted subsets, each replicate PCR was loaded with about 0.2 ug genomic DNA, equivalent to some 27,000 T cell genomes. The purified libraries were quantified using a Qubit 3.0 fluorometer, sized with a Bioanalyzer 2100, and then quantified again using the KAPA Library Quantification kit. Every immunoSEQ 96-well plate was sequenced on a dedicated single-read 150-cycle Illumina NextSeq 550 flow cell. In the source study's methods: Because the immunoSEQ output held only junctional sequences and lacked quality scores, the filtering could not match the filtering applied to full-length reads. To assign V/J genes and CDR3, sequences were annotated using PyIR, a Python wrapper for IgBLAST v1.9, with IMGT germline references. Reads were removed for weak V/J assignments (E-value above 1e-6), missing CDR3, stop codons, out-of-frame junctions, or ambiguous translated residues. A V3J clonotype was defined by an identical inferred V gene, J gene, and CDR3 amino acid sequence. Percentage overlap between repertoires was computed as shared unique clonotypes divided by the size of the smaller repertoire. Richness of each repertoire was evaluated using RTK rarefaction, the Chao1 estimator, and Recon v2.1 estimates of unobserved clonotypes. OLGA was used to compute generation probabilities for all TCRbeta clonotypes that the gDNA method yielded from a few donors. TCRdb carries this immuneACCESS record with in-frame sequences only. Its versions omit some clonotypes, under half of them owing to an unresolved V gene in the studies checked, with the rest unexplained. V, J and clone size reflect that table, while D and trimming were determined from the DNA. The sample records around 2,000,000 clones, about 92% of which are singletons. Of the sample, 1.7% falls within the top ten clones.

These data are taken from a study of shared clonotypes between healthy human individuals (TCRdb year 2020). Broadly, across the study: The cohort comprised a couple of women and a few men aged 18 to 49 years. To increase sequencing depth and limit assay-specific biases, TCR repertoire library preparation and sequencing were carried out by different laboratories using diverse techniques. To estimate repertoire size and how much clonotype sharing occurs between individuals, the study deeply sequenced the blood TCR repertoires of about 5 healthy adults. For each donor, three plates each were used for CD4 naive and CD4 memory, two plates were used for CD8 naive, and one plate was used for CD8 memory. Each donor's leukapheresis produced roughly between about 0.8 and 8.9 billion PBMCs. Points the paper makes about the study in general: When a handful of donors were compared, the shared fraction of clonotypes was around 5.1% for naive CD4, 3.5% to 4% for naive CD8, more than 2% for memory CD4, and 0.4% for memory CD8. Higher generation probabilities were observed for clonotypes shared by all four sorted-subset donors than for non-shared clonotypes. Even with the large sequencing depth, rarefaction of the sorted-subset datasets indicated that sequencing was incomplete. Naive subsets generally had larger estimated clonotype richness than memory subsets did. Pairwise subsampling indicated that sequencing depth was expected to affect the degree of clonotype sharing among donors. Only blood was sampled, and tissue TCR repertoires likely differ from those in blood. Because the study included a small number of donors, the genetic and exposure-history diversity represented was limited.

From the cysteine through the phenylalanine, the CDR3 covers 14 amino acids. Here the CDR3 DNA is all that survives: 42 bases in frame from base 1. The V and J ends are trimmed by 3 bases and 8 bases, leaving 17 bases between them. CDR1 and CDR2 were assigned from the germline V gene as SGDLS and YYNGEE. Input material: naive CD8+ T cells from PBMCs. This specimen's cell subset or site label, interpreted: CD45RA+CCR7+. This TCR derives from a man aged 18 to 30 in good health. Some clones in this sample may be carry-over from other donors' samples. This chain is built from TRBV9 and TRBJ1-2; possibly the D gene is TRBD1, per 6 matching bases. The DNA is as follows: TGTGCCAGCAGCGCGTCAAACAGGGCCGGGGGCTACACCTTC. Its product reads: CASSASNRAGGYTF.